What follows are 16 T cell receptor beta chains derived from one specimen sequenced in a study of T cells after yellow fever vaccination. MiXCR, run by TCRdb on the 5' RACE reads, gives a single entry per CDR3 protein. The sample holds about 240,000 distinct CDR3 sequences, roughly 3.7% seen once. The source was PBMCs, collected 15 days after the yellow fever booster vaccination. These TCRs come from a young man who received the YFV17D yellow fever vaccine.

This clonotype was recorded at least ten times. The DNA of the CDR3 is TGTGCCAGCAGCTCCTTAGCCGGGGAACATAATTCACCCCTCCACTTT. Its translation is CASSSLAGEHNSPLHF. The V gene is TRBV7-9, the J gene TRBJ1-6; D is ambiguous. This CDR3 has 16 residues. CDR1 is SEHNR, CDR2 FQNEAQ, per germline (reference sequence). V was pared by 4 bases and J by 5 bases, with 15 bases between.

The gene calls are TRBV7-8 and TRBJ1-5, with TRBD1 as a possible D gene (5 bases). The CDR3 has 14 residues. V lost 5 bases to trimming and J lost 7 bases, with 15 bases between them. Germline values: CDR1 SGHVS, CDR2 FQNEAQ. DNA for the CDR3: TGTGCCAGCAGCGCAGTCAGGGCGGACCAGCCCCAGCATTTT. Amino acids: CASSAVRADQPQHF.

This clonotype has ten or more counts. The J gene is TRBJ1-4, the V gene TRBV2; D may be TRBD1 (5 bases). The CDR3 extends over 13 amino acids. Between the trimmed V and J ends, which lost 11 bases and 7 bases, there was a span of 17 bases. Germline V gives CDR1 SNHLY, CDR2 FYNNEI. This CDR3 is CAGNRDPAEKLFF. CDR3 bases: TGTGCCGGAAACCGGGACCCAGCTGAAAAACTGTTTTTT.

At least ten counts were recorded for this clonotype. The V call is TRBV7-2, the J call TRBJ2-3; D gene ambiguous. The CDR3 runs 12 residues. V lost 5 bases, J lost 6 bases, and 9 bases lay in between. Germline loops: CDR1 SGHTA, CDR2 FQGNSA. CDR3 in DNA: TGTGCCAGCAGCCCTCCGAGCGATACGCAGTATTTT. Amino acid sequence: CASSPPSDTQYF.

This clonotype was recorded at least ten times. The rearrangement links TRBV14 to TRBJ2-1, with 10 nucleotides matching TRBD2. From germline, CDR1 is SGHDN and CDR2 FVKESK. The CDR3 length is 16 residues. After removal of 2 bases from V and 0 bases from J, the junction contained 1 base not matched to a gene. CDR3 sequence: CASSQQRGGSYNEQFF. For the CDR3, the DNA is TGTGCCAGCAGCCAACAGCGGGGGGGCTCCTACAATGAGCAGTTCTTC.

This clonotype was seen ten or more times. In DNA form, the CDR3 reads TGTGCCAGCAGCCAGCACCGGGACAGGGGAGAGGGACCAGGCAATGAGCAGTTCTTC. The encoded protein is CASSQHRDRGEGPGNEQFF. The chain has TRBV7-9 and TRBJ2-1, with 10 bases identical to TRBD1. The CDR3 sequence is 19 residues long. CDR1 SEHNR and CDR2 FQNEAQ come from the germline V gene (reference sequence). Trimming removed 5 bases from V and 6 bases from J; junction bases left unmatched: 19.

This clonotype has a single count. Being one base from a much bigger clone, this may be a read error. The chain's CDR3 is CASSEVSRPASDTQYF. The CDR3 DNA sequence: TGTGCCAGCAGTGAAGTGTCCCGTCCGGCCTCAGATACGCAGTATTTT. The chain employs TRBV6-1 and TRBJ2-3; D gene uncertain. Trimming shortened V by 1 base and J by 4 bases, and 15 bases separated the two germline ends. Germline CDR1 and CDR2: MNHNS and SASEGT. The CDR3 runs to 16 residues.

This clonotype was recorded many times. This chain links TRBV5-5 with TRBJ1-4; perhaps TRBD1 as D (5 bases). CDR1 SGHKS and CDR2 YYEKEE come from the germline V gene (reference sequence). CDR3 length: 15 amino acids. Trimming shortened V by 2 bases and J by 5 bases, and 13 bases separated the two germline ends. CDR3 bases: TGTGCCAGCAGCTTCAGGGCTGGGGTCAATGAAAAACTGTTTTTT. Its protein is CASSFRAGVNEKLFF. Filled out from reference TRBV5-5 and TRBJ1-4, the complete variable domain reads DAGVTQSPTHLIKTRGQQVTLRCSPISGHKSVSWYQQVLGQGPQFIFQYYEKEERGRGNFPDRFSARQFPNYSSELNVNALLLGDSALYLCASSFRAGVNEKLFFGSGTQLSVL.

There are many counts of this clonotype. The chain is built from TRBV20-1 and TRBJ1-6, with D unclear. V was trimmed by 1 base and J by 9 bases, leaving 7 bases between them. Germline V CDR1 and CDR2: DFQATT, SNEGSKA (reference sequence). This CDR3 has 12 amino acids. The CDR3 DNA is TGCAGTGCTAGAGCGCGGGGTTCACCCCTCCACTTT. It is translated as CSARARGSPLHF.

This clonotype was detected many times. This chain connects TRBV4-3 to TRBJ2-2, with D hard to call. The CDR3 loop spans 18 amino acids. The V gene lost 0 bases and the J gene lost 4 bases, with 18 bases spanning the gap. The germline V gene encodes CDR1 LGHNA and CDR2 YSLEER. The DNA of the CDR3 is TGCGCCAGCAGCCAAGATTTCCCCTCTCGAACGGGCACCGGGGAGCTGTTTTTT. It specifies CASSQDFPSRTGTGELFF.

This clonotype was detected many times. The V gene is TRBV6-2 or TRBV6-3, the J gene TRBJ1-1; no clear D gene. This CDR3 contains 12 residues. Trimming removed 5 bases from V and 8 bases from J, with 12 bases in between. Germline loops: CDR1 MNHEY, CDR2 SVGEGT. The DNA of the CDR3 is TGTGCCAGCAGTCCGACCCGGCGGGAAGCTTTCTTT. Translation: CASSPTRREAFF.

This clonotype showed up many times. The J gene is TRBJ2-7, the V gene TRBV5-6; 8 bases map to TRBD1. V lost 4 bases and J lost 4; bases outside the gene matches: 13. Per the germline V gene, CDR1 is SGHDT and CDR2 is YYEEEE. The CDR3 has 16 residues. The CDR3 here is CASSQEVRRGHYEQYF. CDR3 bases: TGTGCCAGCAGCCAGGAGGTCCGCAGGGGGCATTACGAGCAGTACTTC. The full variable domain, with the rest looked up from reference TRBV5-6 and TRBJ2-7, is DAGVTQSPTHLIKTRGQQVTLRCSPKSGHDTVSWYQQALGQGPQFIFQYYEEEERQRGNFPDRFSGHQFPNYSSELNVNALLLGDSALYLCASSQEVRRGHYEQYFGPGTRLTVT.

This clonotype was found a few times. This rearrangement joins TRBV6-6 to TRBJ1-2; D is uncertain. From germline, CDR1 is MNHNY and CDR2 SVGAGI (reference sequence). The V end lost 2 bases, the J end lost 6 bases, and 19 bases lay between the germline ends. The CDR3 extends over 16 amino acids. Here the CDR3 DNA reads TGTGCCAGCAGTTACCAACGCGGAGATCGAGGCCATGGCTACACCTTC. As protein: CASSYQRGDRGHGYTF.

This clonotype has a count of ten or more. The gene calls are TRBV12-3 or TRBV12-4 and TRBJ2-1; TRBD2 matches 12 bases. This CDR3 has 15 amino acids. After removal of 5 bases from V and 9 bases from J, the junction contained 8 bases not matched to a gene. In DNA form, the CDR3 reads TGTGCCAGCAGTCCCCCGACTAGCGGGGGCGCTGAGCAGTTCTTC. Translation gives CASSPPTSGGAEQFF.

This clonotype was counted at least ten times. This chain uses TRBV6-2 or TRBV6-3 with TRBJ2-1, with D possibly TRBD2 on 7 matching bases. Germline-derived CDR1 and CDR2 are MNHEY and SVGEGT. V shed 2 bases and J shed 9 bases, with 11 bases lying between them. The CDR3 contains 13 residues. The CDR3 sequence: CASSYEGGGEQFF. The CDR3 DNA follows: TGTGCCAGCAGTTACGAGGGAGGGGGTGAGCAGTTCTTC.

This clonotype was found many times. The rearrangement links TRBV20-1 to TRBJ1-6; 7 bases align to TRBD1. Losses at the gene ends were 0 bases for V and 7 bases for J; bases not matched to a gene: 12. CDR1 DFQATT and CDR2 SNEGSKA come from the germline V gene (reference sequence). The CDR3 runs to 17 residues. The CDR3 loop reads CSARESTTGTGNSPLHF. CDR3 nucleotides: TGCAGTGCTAGAGAGAGTACGACAGGGACGGGGAATTCACCCCTCCACTTT.